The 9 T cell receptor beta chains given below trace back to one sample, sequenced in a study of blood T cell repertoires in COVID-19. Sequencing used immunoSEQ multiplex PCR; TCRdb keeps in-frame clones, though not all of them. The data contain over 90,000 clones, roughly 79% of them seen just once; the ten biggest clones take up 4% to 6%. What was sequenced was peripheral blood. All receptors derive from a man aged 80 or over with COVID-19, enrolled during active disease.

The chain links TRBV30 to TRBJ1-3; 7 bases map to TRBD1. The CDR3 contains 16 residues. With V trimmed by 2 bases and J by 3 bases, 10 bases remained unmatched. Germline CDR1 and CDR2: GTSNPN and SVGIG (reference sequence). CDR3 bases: TGTGCCTGGAGTAAGGGTCAGGGGGAACGTGGAAACACCATATATTTT. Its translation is CAWSKGQGERGNTIYF.

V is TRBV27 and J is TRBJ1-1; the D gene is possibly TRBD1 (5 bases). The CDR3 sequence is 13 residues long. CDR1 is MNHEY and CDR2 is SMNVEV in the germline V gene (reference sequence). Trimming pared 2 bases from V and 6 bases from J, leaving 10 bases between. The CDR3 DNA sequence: TGTGCCAGCAGTTTACTAGGGGCAGCTGAAGCTTTCTTT. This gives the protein CASSLLGAAEAFF.

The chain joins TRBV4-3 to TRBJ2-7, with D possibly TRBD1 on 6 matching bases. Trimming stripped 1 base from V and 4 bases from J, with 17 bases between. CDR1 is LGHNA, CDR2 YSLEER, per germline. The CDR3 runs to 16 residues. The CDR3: CASSQALQGWDYEQYF. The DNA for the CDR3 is TGCGCCAGCAGCCAAGCCCTCCAGGGGTGGGATTACGAGCAGTACTTC.

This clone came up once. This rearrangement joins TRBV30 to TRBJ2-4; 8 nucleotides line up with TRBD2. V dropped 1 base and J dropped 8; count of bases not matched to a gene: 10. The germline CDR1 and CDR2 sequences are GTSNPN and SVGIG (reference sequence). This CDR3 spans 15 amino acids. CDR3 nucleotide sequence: TGTGCCTGGAGTGCTGCGGGAGGCGGGTTAGACATTCAGTACTTC. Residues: CAWSAAGGGLDIQYF.

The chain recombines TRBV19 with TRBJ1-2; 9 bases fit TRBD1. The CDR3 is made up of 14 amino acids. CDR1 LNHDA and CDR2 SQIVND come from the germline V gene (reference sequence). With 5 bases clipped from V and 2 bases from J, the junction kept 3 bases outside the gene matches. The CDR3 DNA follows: TGTGCCAGTAGTGACAGGGGGTCGAACTATGGCTACACCTTC. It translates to CASSDRGSNYGYTF.

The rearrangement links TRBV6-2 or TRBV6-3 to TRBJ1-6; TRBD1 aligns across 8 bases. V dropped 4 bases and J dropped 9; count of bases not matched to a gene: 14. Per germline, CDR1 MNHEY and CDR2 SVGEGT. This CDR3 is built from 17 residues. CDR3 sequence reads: CASSSYRRTGIVSPLHF. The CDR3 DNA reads TGTGCCAGCAGTTCCTACCGCCGGACAGGGATCGTTTCACCCCTCCACTTT.

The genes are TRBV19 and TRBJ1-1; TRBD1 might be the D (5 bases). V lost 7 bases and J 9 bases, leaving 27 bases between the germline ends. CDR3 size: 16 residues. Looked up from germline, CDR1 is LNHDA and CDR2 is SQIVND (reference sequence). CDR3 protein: CASTTSGFRLSAQAFF. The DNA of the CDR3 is TGTGCCAGTACGACATCAGGGTTCCGATTGTCCGCGCAAGCTTTCTTT.

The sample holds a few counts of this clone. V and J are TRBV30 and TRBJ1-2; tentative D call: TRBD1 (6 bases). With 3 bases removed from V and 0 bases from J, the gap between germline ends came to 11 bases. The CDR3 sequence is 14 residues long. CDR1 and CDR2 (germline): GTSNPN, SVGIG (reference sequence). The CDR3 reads CAWSRGRANYGYTF. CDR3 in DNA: TGTGCCTGGAGCAGGGGTCGCGCTAACTATGGCTACACCTTC.

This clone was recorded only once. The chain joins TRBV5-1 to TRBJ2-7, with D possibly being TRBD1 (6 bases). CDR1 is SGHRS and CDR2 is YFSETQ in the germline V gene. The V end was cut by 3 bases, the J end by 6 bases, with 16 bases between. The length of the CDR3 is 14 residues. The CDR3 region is CASSYYSGVGEQYF. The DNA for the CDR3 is TGCGCCAGCAGCTATTATTCAGGGGTAGGCGAGCAGTACTTC.